This T cell receptor beta chain was obtained from a study of regulatory T cells in long-lasting Graves disease. The germline gives CDR1 SGHTA, CDR2 FQGNSA. V was cut by 1 base and J by 3 bases, with 9 bases left in between. CDR3 length: 14 residues. The table lists this clonotype with a count of one. Its antigen is not identified. Points from the study as a whole: What was studied was peripheral blood only, and not thyroid tissue. TRBV28 was favored in persistent disease, as were TRBJ1-2 and TRBJ2-5.

To make TCR beta libraries, researchers used iRepertoire HTBI primers and Arm-PCR of CDR3 regions. In the original analysis: Identified across the samples were 55 to 75 TRBV segments and around 14 TRBJ segments. TCRdb itself ran the multiplex PCR reads through MiXCR, one entry per CDR3 protein. The V and J calls were not made by the authors but by TCRdb's processing. The sample lists approximately 290,000 distinct CDR3 sequences, around a fifth occurring once. Noted time point: persistent/refractory GD, antithyroid drugs over 5 years with positive TRAb. PBMC RNA was the source of the TCR library. This clonotype was obtained from a female donor with Graves disease. Here the sequenced sample was peripheral blood mononuclear cells (PBMCs), taken when the disease was refractory, from a patient treated with antithyroid drugs. The chain combines TRBV7-2 with TRBJ1-1; no firm D call. The CDR3 DNA sequence: TGTGCCAGCAGCTTAGTAGGTTCGGACACTGAAGCTTTCTTT. This translates into CASSLVGSDTEAFF.